The sequence of this TCR beta chain was determined in a study of control samples from healthy donors and cancer patients. Profiling relied on immunoSEQ multiplex PCR, and the TCRdb table lists in-frame clones only, not all of them. Seen here are tens of thousands of clones, about 82% observed once, and the top ten hold around 20%. The sample consisted of blood. The clonotype originates from a man aged 25-40 years in good health.

CDR3 nucleotide sequence: TGTGCCAGCAGCTTTAGCGGGGGGGCCGCCGGGGAGCTGTTTTTT. The encoded protein is CASSFSGGAAGELFF. J is TRBJ2-2 and V is TRBV7-9; 11 nucleotides agree with TRBD2. Trimming at V came to 3 bases and at J to 6 bases, leaving 3 bases not matched to a gene. Germline V gene lookup returns CDR1 SEHNR and CDR2 FQNEAQ (reference sequence). The CDR3 consists of 15 residues.